Following are 10 T cell receptor beta chains from one sample sequenced in a study of T cell responses to AZD1222 COVID-19 vaccine. Assay: immunoSEQ multiplex PCR; the TCRdb copy retains only in-frame clones and omits some. Here the sample spans about 180,000 clones, almost 90% being singletons. The sequences come from peripheral blood, collected 28 days after the second AZD1222 dose. The receptors come from an adult who received the AZD1222 COVID-19 vaccine.

V usage is TRBV6-5 and J usage is TRBJ2-2, with TRBD2 matching over 8 bases. V lost 6 bases to trimming and J lost 4 bases; unmatched junction nucleotides: 7. In germline, CDR1 is MNHEY, CDR2 SVGAGI. The CDR3 covers 15 residues. CDR3 amino acids: CASRWRGVPTGELFF. In DNA form, the CDR3 reads TGTGCCAGCAGGTGGCGGGGGGTTCCCACCGGGGAGCTGTTTTTT.

The chain employs TRBV7-3 and TRBJ1-1; D gene uncertain. Trimming pared 1 base from V and 7 bases from J, leaving 7 bases between. The CDR3 is 12 amino acids. Germline lookup yields CDR1 SGHTA and CDR2 FQGTGA. CDR3 sequence: CASSLIRGEAFF. Written as DNA, the CDR3 is TGTGCCAGCAGCTTAATTCGGGGTGAAGCTTTCTTT.

The chain uses TRBV7-6 and TRBJ1-1; TRBD1 matches 7 bases. This CDR3 region has 15 residues. With 5 bases clipped from V and 7 bases from J, the junction kept 13 bases outside the gene matches. Germline values: CDR1 SGHVS, CDR2 FNYEAQ. This chain's CDR3 is CASSPYDRDSHEAFF. The CDR3 region has the DNA TGTGCCAGCAGCCCTTACGACCGGGACAGCCATGAAGCTTTCTTT.

J is TRBJ1-4 and V is TRBV6-5; D is perhaps TRBD1 (6 bases). This CDR3 has 15 residues. Germline V CDR1 and CDR2: MNHEY, SVGAGI. The V gene lost 6 bases and the J gene lost 4 bases, with 15 bases spanning the gap. The CDR3 DNA is TGTGCCAGCAGCCTAGGGGGACCTGATAATGAAAAACTGTTTTTT. Encoded protein: CASSLGGPDNEKLFF.

The rearrangement links TRBV2 to TRBJ1-2; 12 bases are shared with TRBD1. Unmatched junction bases numbered 6, after V lost 6 bases and J lost 4 bases. Germline loops: CDR1 SNHLY, CDR2 FYNNEI. There are 15 residues in the CDR3. The CDR3 nucleotides are TGTGCCAGCAGGGCGGGACAGGGGGCTTTCTATGGCTACACCTTC. Residues: CASRAGQGAFYGYTF.

The J gene is TRBJ2-7, the V gene TRBV7-2; TRBD1 aligns across 7 bases. The CDR3 is 15 residues long. The germline CDR1 and CDR2 sequences are SGHTA and FQGNSA. J lost 3 bases, V lost 3 bases, and 8 bases had no gene match. The CDR3 protein is CASSFGTESFYEQYF. Written as DNA, the CDR3 is TGTGCCAGCAGCTTTGGGACAGAATCGTTCTACGAGCAGTACTTC.

The J gene is TRBJ2-3, the V gene TRBV9, with 7 bases fitting TRBD2. The junction had 4 bases not matched to a gene; V was cut back by 0 bases and J by 3 bases. Germline lookup yields CDR1 SGDLS and CDR2 YYNGEE. The CDR3 is made up of 15 amino acids. CDR3 bases: TGTGCCAGCAGCGTAGTGAGCGGGGTGACAGATACGCAGTATTTT. The encoded protein is CASSVVSGVTDTQYF.

The V call is TRBV29-1, the J call TRBJ1-1, with a possible D match to TRBD1 (5 bases). The CDR3 is made up of 13 amino acids. The germline gives CDR1 SQVTM, CDR2 ANQGSEA. Trimming pared 5 bases from V and 6 bases from J, leaving 16 bases between. CDR3 protein: CSVKGSGNAEAFF. For the CDR3, the DNA is TGCAGCGTTAAAGGGTCAGGGAATGCTGAAGCTTTCTTT.

The genes are TRBV27 and TRBJ2-1, with TRBD2 matching 10 bases. From germline, CDR1 is MNHEY and CDR2 SMNVEV (reference sequence). CDR3 length equals 17 residues. V shed 3 bases and J 6 bases; nucleotides not matched to a gene: 11. The CDR3 sequence: CASSFPSFSGGTNEQFF. Written as DNA, the CDR3 is TGTGCCAGCAGTTTCCCCTCTTTTAGCGGGGGGACCAATGAGCAGTTCTTC.

This chain connects TRBV6-5 to TRBJ1-6, with D maybe TRBD1 (5 bases). CDR1 is MNHEY and CDR2 is SVGAGI in the germline V gene. The CDR3 has 14 amino acids. V was clipped by 4 bases and J by 9 bases, with 13 bases between them. The CDR3 nucleotides are TGTGCCAGCAGTTCTAGGGACCGTGGTTCACCCCTCCACTTT. Amino acids: CASSSRDRGSPLHF.